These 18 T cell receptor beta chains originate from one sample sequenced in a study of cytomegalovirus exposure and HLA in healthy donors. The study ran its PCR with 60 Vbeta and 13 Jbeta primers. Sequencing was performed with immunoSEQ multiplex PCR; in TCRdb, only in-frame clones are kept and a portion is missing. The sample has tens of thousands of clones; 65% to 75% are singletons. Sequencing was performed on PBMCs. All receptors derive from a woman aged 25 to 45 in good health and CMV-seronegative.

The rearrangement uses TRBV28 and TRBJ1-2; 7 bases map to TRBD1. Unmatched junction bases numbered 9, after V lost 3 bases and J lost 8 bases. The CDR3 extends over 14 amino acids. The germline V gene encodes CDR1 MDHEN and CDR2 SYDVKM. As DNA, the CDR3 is TGTGCCAGCAGTTTTGGACAGGAACTATACGGCTACACCTTC. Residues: CASSFGQELYGYTF.

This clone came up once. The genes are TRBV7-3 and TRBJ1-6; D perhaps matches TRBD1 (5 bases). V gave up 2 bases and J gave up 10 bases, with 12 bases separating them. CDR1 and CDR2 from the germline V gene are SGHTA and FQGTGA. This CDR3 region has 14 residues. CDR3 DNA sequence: TGTGCCAGCAGCTTATCAGGGTTCAGGTCACCCCTCCACTTT. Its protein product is CASSLSGFRSPLHF.

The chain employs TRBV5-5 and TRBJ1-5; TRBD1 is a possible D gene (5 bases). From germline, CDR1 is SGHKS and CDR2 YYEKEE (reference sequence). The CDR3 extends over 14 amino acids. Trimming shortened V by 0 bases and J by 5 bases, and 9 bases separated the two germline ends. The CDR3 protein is CASSLARADQPQHF. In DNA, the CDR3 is TGTGCCAGCAGCTTGGCCAGGGCAGATCAGCCCCAGCATTTT. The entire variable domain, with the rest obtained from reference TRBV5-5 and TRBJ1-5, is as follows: DAGVTQSPTHLIKTRGQQVTLRCSPISGHKSVSWYQQVLGQGPQFIFQYYEKEERGRGNFPDRFSARQFPNYSSELNVNALLLGDSALYLCASSLARADQPQHFGDGTRLSIL.

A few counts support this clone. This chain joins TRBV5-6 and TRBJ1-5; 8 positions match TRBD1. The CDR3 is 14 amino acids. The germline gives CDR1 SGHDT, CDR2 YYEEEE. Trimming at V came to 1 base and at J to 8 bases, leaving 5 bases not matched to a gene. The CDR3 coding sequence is TGTGCCAGCAGCTTGAGGACAGGGTTTGAGCCCCAGCATTTT. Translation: CASSLRTGFEPQHF.

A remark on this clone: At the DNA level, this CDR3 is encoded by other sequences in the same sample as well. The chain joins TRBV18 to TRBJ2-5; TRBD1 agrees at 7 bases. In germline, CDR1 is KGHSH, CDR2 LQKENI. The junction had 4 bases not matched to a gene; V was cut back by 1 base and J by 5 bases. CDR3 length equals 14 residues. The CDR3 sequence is CASSPQGGRETQYF. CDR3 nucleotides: TGTGCCAGCTCACCACAAGGGGGCCGGGAGACCCAGTACTTC.

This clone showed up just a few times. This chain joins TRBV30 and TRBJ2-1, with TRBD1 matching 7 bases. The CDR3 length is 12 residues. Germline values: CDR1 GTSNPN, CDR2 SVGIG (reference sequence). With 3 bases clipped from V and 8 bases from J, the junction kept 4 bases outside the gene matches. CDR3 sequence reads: CAWRGTAYEQFF. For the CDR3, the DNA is TGTGCCTGGAGGGGGACAGCGTATGAGCAGTTCTTC. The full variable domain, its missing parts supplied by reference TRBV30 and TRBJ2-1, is SQTIHQWPATLVQPVGSPLSLECTVEGTSNPNLYWYRQAAGRGLQLLFYSVGIGQISSEVPQNLSASRPQDRQFILSSKKLLLSDSGFYLCAWRGTAYEQFFGPGTRLTVL.

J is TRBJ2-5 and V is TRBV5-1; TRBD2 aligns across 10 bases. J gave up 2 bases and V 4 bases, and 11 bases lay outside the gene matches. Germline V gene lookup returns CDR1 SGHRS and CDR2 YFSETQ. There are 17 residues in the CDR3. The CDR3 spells CASSPSFLAGVQETQYF. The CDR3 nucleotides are TGCGCCAGCAGCCCAAGTTTTCTAGCGGGGGTACAAGAGACCCAGTACTTC. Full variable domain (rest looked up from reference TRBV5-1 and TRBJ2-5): KAGVTQTPRYLIKTRGQQVTLSCSPISGHRSVSWYQQTPGQGLQFLFEYFSETQRNKGNFPGRFSGRQFSNSRSEMNVSTLELGDSALYLCASSPSFLAGVQETQYFGPGTRLLVL.

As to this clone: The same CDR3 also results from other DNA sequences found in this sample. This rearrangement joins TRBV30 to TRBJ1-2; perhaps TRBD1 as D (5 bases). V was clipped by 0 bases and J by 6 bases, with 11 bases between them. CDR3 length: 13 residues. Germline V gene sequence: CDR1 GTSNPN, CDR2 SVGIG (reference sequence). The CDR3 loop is CAWSVDQGHGYTF. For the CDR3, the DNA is TGTGCCTGGAGTGTAGACCAGGGCCATGGCTACACCTTC.

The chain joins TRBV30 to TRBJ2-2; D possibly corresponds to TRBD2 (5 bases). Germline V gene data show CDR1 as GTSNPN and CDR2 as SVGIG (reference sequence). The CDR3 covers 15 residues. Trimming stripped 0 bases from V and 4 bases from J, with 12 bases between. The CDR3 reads CAWSVWRAGTGELFF. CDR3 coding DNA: TGTGCCTGGAGTGTTTGGCGGGCGGGCACCGGGGAGCTGTTTTTT.

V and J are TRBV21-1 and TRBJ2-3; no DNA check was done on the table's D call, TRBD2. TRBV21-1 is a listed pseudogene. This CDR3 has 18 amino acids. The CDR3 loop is CASSKGLERATSTDTQYF. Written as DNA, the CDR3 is TGTGCCAGCAGCAAAGGGCTAGAGCGGGCCACTAGCACAGATACGCAGTATTTT.

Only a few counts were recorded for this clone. The CDR3 is CASSQDEGQGFTGELFF. The CDR3 region has the DNA TGCGCCAGCAGCCAAGATGAAGGACAGGGGTTTACCGGGGAGCTGTTTTTT. V is TRBV4-3 and J is TRBJ2-2, with 9 bases matching TRBD1. With 0 bases clipped from V and 5 bases from J, the junction kept 7 bases outside the gene matches. CDR1 and CDR2 (germline): LGHNA, YSLEER. This CDR3 spans 17 amino acids.

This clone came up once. The CDR3 sequence: CASRGHAAYNEQFF. In DNA, the CDR3 is TGTGCCAGCAGAGGACACGCCGCCTACAATGAGCAGTTCTTC. The genes are TRBV27 and TRBJ2-1; perhaps TRBD1 as D (5 bases). V lost 6 bases and J 2 bases, leaving 11 bases between the germline ends. Germline V gene lookup returns CDR1 MNHEY and CDR2 SMNVEV (reference sequence). This CDR3 region has 14 residues.

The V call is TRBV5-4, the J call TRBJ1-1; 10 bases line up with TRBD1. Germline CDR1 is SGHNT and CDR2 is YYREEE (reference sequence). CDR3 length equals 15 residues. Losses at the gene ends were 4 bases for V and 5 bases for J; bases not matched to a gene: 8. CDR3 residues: CASSTRQGAHTEAFF. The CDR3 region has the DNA TGTGCCAGCAGCACTCGACAGGGGGCGCATACTGAAGCTTTCTTT.

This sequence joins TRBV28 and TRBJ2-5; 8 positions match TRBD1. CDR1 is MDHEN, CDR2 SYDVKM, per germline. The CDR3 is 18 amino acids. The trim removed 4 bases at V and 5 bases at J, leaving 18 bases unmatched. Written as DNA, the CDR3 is TGTGCCAGCAGTTCGGGCCCCTTGGACAGGGATGCGACGGAGACCCAGTACTTC. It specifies CASSSGPLDRDATETQYF.

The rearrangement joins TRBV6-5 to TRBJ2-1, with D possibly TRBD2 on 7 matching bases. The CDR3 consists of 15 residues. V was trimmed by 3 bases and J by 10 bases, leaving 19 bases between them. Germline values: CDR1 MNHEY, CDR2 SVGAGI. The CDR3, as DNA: TGTGCCAGCAGTTATGCGGGGGCGGTTAGCAGAGAGCAGTTCTTC. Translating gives CASSYAGAVSREQFF.

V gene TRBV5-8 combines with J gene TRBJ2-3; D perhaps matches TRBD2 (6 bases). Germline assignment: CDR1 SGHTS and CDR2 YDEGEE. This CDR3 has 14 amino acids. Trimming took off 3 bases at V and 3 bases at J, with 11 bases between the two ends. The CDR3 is CASSYEGRTDTQYF. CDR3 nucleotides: TGTGCCAGCAGCTATGAGGGGAGGACAGATACGCAGTATTTT.

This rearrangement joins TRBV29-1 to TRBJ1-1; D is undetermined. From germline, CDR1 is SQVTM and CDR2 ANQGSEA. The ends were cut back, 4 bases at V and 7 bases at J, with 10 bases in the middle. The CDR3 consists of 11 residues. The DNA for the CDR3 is TGCAGCGTTGTATTTCAGGTTGAAGCTTTCTTT. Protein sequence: CSVVFQVEAFF.

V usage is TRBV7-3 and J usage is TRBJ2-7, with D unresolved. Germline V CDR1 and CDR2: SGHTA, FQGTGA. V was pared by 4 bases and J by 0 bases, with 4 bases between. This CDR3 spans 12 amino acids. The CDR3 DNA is TGTGCCAGCAGCTATAGCTCCTACGAGCAGTACGTC. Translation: CASSYSSYEQYV.